These 17 T cell receptor beta chains share one sample of origin, sequenced in a study of blood T cells in healthy people across ages. A sample-barcoded 5' primer and a J-beta primer mix were used in a second PCR of roughly 7 to 11 cycles. TCRdb reprocessed the 5' RACE reads with MiXCR, giving one entry per CDR3 protein. In the table there are approximately 900,000 distinct CDR3 sequences, 48% of which are singletons. The sample consisted of blood. The receptor set was obtained from a man aged 30 to 39 in good health.

The chain links TRBV25-1 to TRBJ2-7, with no clear D. V was pared by 7 bases and J by 0 bases, with 22 bases between. CDR3 length equals 17 residues. Germline V CDR1 and CDR2: MGHDK, SYGVNS. CDR3 DNA: TGTGCCAGCAAAGTGGGCCGCAAGGATTGGATCTCCTACGAGCAGTACTTC. Residues: CASKVGRKDWISYEQYF.

The table lists this clonotype with a count of one. The gene calls are TRBV6-5 and TRBJ1-4; no definite D call. Trimming took 5 bases from V and 0 from J, leaving 7 bases between them. The CDR3 covers 14 residues. Germline values: CDR1 MNHEY, CDR2 SVGAGI. As DNA, the CDR3 is TGTGCCAGCAGTACAAAAGCAACTAATGAAAAACTGTTTTTT. Translated: CASSTKATNEKLFF.

The CDR3 region has the DNA TGTGCCAGCAGTCTAGCGGGGGCCCCGATGTGGACCCAGTACTTC. This sequence encodes CASSLAGAPMWTQYF. The J gene is TRBJ2-5, the V gene TRBV28, with 10 bases matching TRBD2. Looked up from germline, CDR1 is MDHEN and CDR2 is SYDVKM. With V trimmed by 5 bases and J by 7 bases, 10 bases remained unmatched. The CDR3 length is 15 residues.

This chain links TRBV20-1 with TRBJ2-3, with 14 bases fitting TRBD2. From germline, CDR1 is DFQATT and CDR2 SNEGSKA (reference sequence). The CDR3 sequence is 15 residues long. The ends lost 6 bases at V and 3 bases at J; junction bases unmatched: 5. The CDR3 spells CSAYRLAGGTDTQYF. CDR3 DNA: TGCAGTGCGTACCGACTAGCGGGGGGGACAGATACGCAGTATTTT.

V gene TRBV28 combines with J gene TRBJ2-7, with 12 bases identical to TRBD1. The CDR3 totals 15 residues. CDR1 and CDR2 from the germline V gene are MDHEN and SYDVKM. V lost 4 bases, J lost 5 bases, and 6 bases stayed unmatched. Written as DNA, the CDR3 is TGTGCCAGCAGTTCTGAGGGACAGGGGGCCCACGAGCAGTACTTC. It codes for CASSSEGQGAHEQYF.

The rearrangement joins TRBV9 to TRBJ2-1; D is perhaps TRBD2 (5 bases). CDR1 and CDR2 (germline): SGDLS, YYNGEE. V was clipped by 3 bases and J by 8 bases, with 12 bases between them. The CDR3 loop spans 13 amino acids. CDR3 nucleotide sequence: TGTGCCAGCAGCGCCCCACTAGTTGATGAGCAGTTCTTC. Its translation is CASSAPLVDEQFF. The whole variable domain, filled in from reference TRBV9 and TRBJ2-1, reads DSGVTQTPKHLITATGQRVTLRCSPRSGDLSVYWYQQSLDQGLQFLIQYYNGEERAKGNILERFSAQQFPDLHSELNLSSLELGDSALYFCASSAPLVDEQFFGPGTRLTVL.

V is TRBV24-1 and J is TRBJ1-6; D gene ambiguous. Trimming stripped 3 bases from V and 8 bases from J, with 1 base between. CDR1 KGHDR and CDR2 SFDVKD come from the germline V gene. The CDR3 has 11 residues. CDR3 in DNA: TGTGCCACCAGTGATCATTCACCCCTCCACTTT. This encodes CATSDHSPLHF.

This clonotype was seen many times. The chain carries TRBV7-9 and TRBJ1-4, with a tentative D call TRBD1 (5 bases). Germline-derived CDR1 and CDR2 are SEHNR and FQNEAQ (reference sequence). Trimming removed 6 bases at V and 7 bases at J, with 21 bases between. The CDR3 loop spans 16 amino acids. The CDR3 here is CASSSSDGGKTEKLFF. CDR3 nucleotides: TGTGCCAGCAGTTCCAGCGACGGGGGGAAGACTGAAAAACTGTTTTTT.

The rearrangement joins TRBV7-2 to TRBJ2-4, with D possibly called TRBD1 or TRBD2 (5 bases each). The assigned J gene may be wrong: the sequence end matches TRBJ2-7 better. Germline assignment: CDR1 SGHTA and CDR2 FQGNSA. The CDR3 contains 15 residues. CDR3 amino acids: CASSLSGTEGYEQYF. The DNA of the CDR3 is TGTGCCAGCAGCTTATCTGGGACGGAAGGCTACGAGCAGTACTTC.

The rearrangement links TRBV24-1 to TRBJ2-3, with 14 positions matching TRBD2. V gave up 9 bases and J gave up 1 base; unmatched junction bases: 2. Germline V gene data show CDR1 as KGHDR and CDR2 as SFDVKD. The CDR3 contains 15 residues. CDR3 coding DNA: TGTGCCACCGCGGGACTAGCGGGGGGCACAGATACGCAGTATTTT. The encoded protein is CATAGLAGGTDTQYF.

V and J are TRBV6-6 and TRBJ2-5, with TRBD2 matching 7 bases. The J call may be wrong; the DNA end is better matched by TRBJ2-7. This CDR3 contains 14 residues. The V gene's germline CDR1 is MNHNY and CDR2 SVGAGI (reference sequence). CDR3 sequence reads: CASSGIAGFYEQYF. For the CDR3, the DNA is TGTGCCAGCAGCGGGATAGCGGGCTTCTACGAGCAGTACTTC.

The J gene is TRBJ1-1, the V gene TRBV3-1, with TRBD1 matching over 8 bases. V shed 4 bases, J shed 0 bases, and the junction held 13 bases outside the gene matches. Germline V gene data show CDR1 as LGHDT and CDR2 as YNNKEL (reference sequence). This CDR3 has 18 residues. The CDR3 sequence is CASSRDRFSGTLNTEAFF. The DNA for the CDR3 is TGTGCCAGCAGCCGGGACAGGTTTTCCGGTACCTTGAACACTGAAGCTTTCTTT.

J is TRBJ2-7 and V is TRBV6-6; D remains ambiguous. Germline V lookup: CDR1 MNHNY, CDR2 SVGAGI (reference sequence). The CDR3 covers 14 residues. Trimming removed 2 bases from V and 3 bases from J, with 11 bases in between. CDR3 in amino acids: CASSYVPVGYEQYF. The CDR3 region has the DNA TGTGCCAGCAGTTACGTCCCCGTAGGCTACGAGCAGTACTTC.

This clonotype has just a few counts. The V gene is TRBV10-3, the J gene TRBJ2-1, with D possibly matching TRBD1 (6 bases). The germline gives CDR1 ENHRY, CDR2 SYGVKD. The V end lost 8 bases, the J end lost 7 bases, and 15 bases lay between the germline ends. CDR3 size: 13 residues. CDR3 protein: CAIGLQGKNEQFF. The CDR3 DNA is TGTGCCATCGGGCTACAGGGTAAGAATGAGCAGTTCTTC.

This clonotype was counted between two and nine times. J is TRBJ2-1 and V is TRBV28; perhaps TRBD2 as D (5 bases). Germline assignment: CDR1 MDHEN and CDR2 SYDVKM. The CDR3 contains 16 residues. Trimming pared 1 base from V and 0 bases from J, leaving 10 bases between. CDR3: CASSLLGRSSYNEQFF. CDR3 DNA sequence: TGTGCCAGCAGTTTATTGGGGAGAAGCTCCTACAATGAGCAGTTCTTC.

The chain couples TRBV7-8 to TRBJ1-5; D is undetermined. Germline CDR1 reads SGHVS; CDR2 reads FQNEAQ. The V end lost 3 bases, the J end lost 1 base, and 10 bases lay between the germline ends. The CDR3 consists of 15 residues. CDR3 DNA sequence: TGTGCCAGCAGCTTTTCTGAGTGGAGCAATCAGCCCCAGCATTTT. The encoded protein is CASSFSEWSNQPQHF.

As to this clonotype: One end of the junction fails to match germline, which may point to a read error. V usage is TRBV4-1 and J usage is TRBJ2-1; 11 bases align to TRBD2. In germline, CDR1 is MGHRA, CDR2 YSYEKL. This CDR3 comprises 16 residues. The CDR3 loop reads CTSSRQLAGEYNEQFF. In DNA, the CDR3 is TGCACCAGCAGCCGCCAACTAGCGGGGGAATACAATGAGCAGTTCTTC.